This T cell receptor beta chain emerged from a study of T-cell memory formation after mild COVID-19. Study-wide context: Largely, the TCR clusters proved donor specific.

In this sample, this clonotype turned up a few times. Its antigen remains unidentified. Study conclusions and caveats: CD4+ clones that contracted lay mainly in CM and EM; CD8+ ones lay in EMRA. Day 15 to 85 contractors were CD4/CD8 balanced; later expanders leaned CD4+.

CDR3 length: 14 amino acids. V was clipped by 4 bases and J by 7 bases; unmatched bases: 5. CDR1 and CDR2 from the germline V gene are MDHEN and SYDVKM. The authors produced TCR alpha and TCR beta cDNA libraries with sample barcodes and UMIs by 5'RACE using constant-segment primers. TCRdb ran MiXCR on the 5' RACE reads and lists one entry per CDR3 protein. The data contain fewer than 350,000 distinct CDR3 sequences, 15% to 20% of them singletons. The chain joins TRBV28 to TRBJ2-1, with 9 bases aligning to TRBD1. The clonotype was recovered from a man between 18 and 29 years old who had mild COVID-19 (a few samples of this study predate the infection). Cell type and time point are not known. Input material: PBMCs or a T cell subset sorted from them (not recorded which). The CDR3 DNA is TGTGCCAGCAGTTCCTATGGGACAGGGAATGAGCAGTTCTTC. Translation gives CASSSYGTGNEQFF.